A single sample gave rise to the 4 T cell receptor beta chains below, sequenced in a study of Ad26.COV2.S vaccination and SARS-CoV-2 variants (dated by TCRdb to 2020 to 2023). In the paper's terms, the treatment or condition label means: some 20 received Ad26.COV2.S at low or high dose, single or two shots; roughly five received placebo; per-sample allocation not given. Repertoires of vaccine and placebo recipients were sequenced from samples collected on day 63 after the first injection. Library preparation used the immunoSEQ multiplex PCR assay. TCRdb mirrors the immuneACCESS table, restricted to in-frame sequences. Some clones are absent from its copies; in checked studies, under half trace to an unresolved V gene, and the reason for the others is unknown. This sample comprises 410,000 or so clones, 90% of them detected only once. Jointly, the top ten make up 9.5% to 15% of the sample. Sequences were derived from peripheral blood, sampled in a trial of Ad26.COV2.S vaccine versus placebo. These receptors were collected from a person between 18 and 60 years old who received the Ad26.COV2.S COVID-19 vaccine or a placebo.

The rearrangement links TRBV11-2 to TRBJ2-5; D is possibly TRBD1 (5 bases). Trimming left V 7 bases short and J 0 bases short, with 9 bases between. CDR1 is SGHAT and CDR2 is FQNNGV in the germline V gene. This CDR3 spans 13 amino acids. The CDR3 loop reads CASTPDNQETQYF. The CDR3 nucleotides are TGTGCCAGCACCCCGGACAACCAAGAGACCCAGTACTTC.

The rearrangement joins TRBV7-9 to TRBJ1-1; TRBD1 might be the D (6 bases). Germline V gene data show CDR1 as SEHNR and CDR2 as FQNEAQ (reference sequence). This CDR3 contains 15 residues. V gave up 4 bases and J gave up 3 bases, with 15 bases separating them. The CDR3 sequence: CASSWGFEGDTEAFF. In DNA form, the CDR3 reads TGTGCCAGCAGCTGGGGTTTCGAGGGGGACACTGAAGCTTTCTTT. Combining the CDR3 with reference TRBV7-9 and TRBJ1-1 gives the whole variable domain DTGVSQNPRHKITKRGQNVTFRCDPISEHNRLYWYRQTLGQGPEFLTYFQNEAQLEKSRLLSDRFSAERPKGSFSTLEIQRTEQGDSAMYLCASSWGFEGDTEAFFGQGTRLTVV.

The chain links TRBV6-2 or TRBV6-3 to TRBJ2-1, with TRBD1 matching 9 bases. The CDR3 loop spans 15 amino acids. The junction had 5 bases not matched to a gene; V was cut back by 6 bases and J by 2 bases. The germline V gene encodes CDR1 MNHEY and CDR2 SVGEGT. This CDR3 reads CASRPTGGPYNEQFF. CDR3 DNA: TGTGCCAGCAGGCCTACAGGGGGCCCCTACAATGAGCAGTTCTTC.

This sequence joins TRBV21-1 and TRBJ1-5; the D call TRBD1 from the table was never checked on the DNA. TRBV21-1 is a documented pseudogene. The CDR3 length is 16 residues. Written as DNA, the CDR3 is TGTGCCAGGGTGGGACAGAATCCCCCCCACGATCAGCCCCAGCATTTT. This gives the protein CARVGQNPPHDQPQHF.